Sequencing of this T cell receptor (beta chain) was carried out in a study of cytomegalovirus exposure and HLA in healthy donors. Study-wide results and caveats: Immune exposure information available was restricted to CMV serostatus. Per a prior analysis, the majority of TCR beta V segments were productive roughly 87% or roughly 30% of the time.

Germline V gives CDR1 LNHDA, CDR2 SQIVND (reference sequence). CDR3 length equals 16 residues. Trimming stripped 4 bases from V and 4 bases from J, with 17 bases between. The PCR used 60 Vbeta and 13 Jbeta primers. Only in-frame clones appear in the TCRdb table, and some are missing; sequencing was by immunoSEQ multiplex PCR. The sample comprises 70,000 to 95,000 clones, approximately 85% of which are singletons, and over 5% rests with the top ten. This clone occurred a few times. The antigen is unknown. The specimen sequenced was PBMCs. This rearrangement joins TRBV19 to TRBJ1-5; the D is unclear. The source is a woman aged 18-35 years in good health and CMV-seropositive. The CDR3 DNA sequence: TGTGCCAGTAGTAATTCTCCGGGGAGATTTAATCAGCCCCAGCATTTT. Its protein product is CASSNSPGRFNQPQHF.